Below, 17 T cell receptor beta chains from the same sample are listed, as sequenced in a study of beta chain features in type 1 diabetes. Expressed TCRB transcripts were sequenced because the entire RNA isolate underwent reverse transcription. Only in-frame clones appear in the TCRdb table, and some are missing; sequencing was by immunoSEQ multiplex PCR. The data hold under 150,000 clones, with about 50% observed a single time. The sample consisted of Tregs from blood. All receptors derive from a man aged 18 to 30 in good health.

The V gene is TRBV7-8, the J gene TRBJ2-2; 9 bases are shared with TRBD2. The CDR3 extends over 15 amino acids. V lost 1 base and J lost 6; bases outside the gene matches: 3. Germline V gene lookup returns CDR1 SGHVS and CDR2 FQNEAQ. The CDR3 DNA sequence: TGTGCCAGCAGCTTAGGCGGGGGGGCCGCCGGGGAGCTGTTTTTT. It is translated as CASSLGGGAAGELFF.

The chain joins TRBV5-1 to TRBJ2-7; TRBD2 matches at 7 bases. The CDR3 runs to 15 residues. The germline V gene encodes CDR1 SGHRS and CDR2 YFSETQ. Trimming removed 6 bases from V and 0 bases from J; junction bases left unmatched: 9. The CDR3: CASTLAETHSYEQYF. The CDR3 nucleotides are TGCGCCAGCACTCTAGCGGAAACACACTCCTACGAGCAGTACTTC.

The rearrangement uses TRBV28 and TRBJ1-5, with TRBD1 matching over 9 bases. Per germline, CDR1 MDHEN and CDR2 SYDVKM. The ends lost 8 bases at V and 2 bases at J; junction bases unmatched: 7. This CDR3 region has 15 residues. The CDR3 sequence is CASGTGGYRNQPQHF. CDR3 bases: TGTGCCAGCGGAACAGGGGGCTATCGCAATCAGCCCCAGCATTTT.

This clone was seen a handful of times. V and J are TRBV4-1 and TRBJ1-1, with TRBD1 matching over 7 bases. The ends lost 4 bases at V and 4 bases at J; junction bases unmatched: 15. The CDR3 is 17 amino acids. Germline V lookup: CDR1 MGHRA, CDR2 YSYEKL. Written as DNA, the CDR3 is TGCGCCAGCAGCCCTACTCCGGGACAGAGGGTCTCCACTGAAGCTTTCTTT. Encoded protein: CASSPTPGQRVSTEAFF.

Remarks on this clone: The same CDR3 can be traced to other DNA sequences in this sample. This chain uses TRBV7-9 with TRBJ2-7, with D unresolved. There are 11 residues in the CDR3. Trimming removed 3 bases at V and 4 bases at J, with 4 bases between. Germline CDR1 SEHNR, CDR2 FQNEAQ (reference sequence). The CDR3 DNA reads TGTGCCAGCAGCTTGTATTACGAGCAGTACTTC. Protein product: CASSLYYEQYF.

V gene TRBV19 combines with J gene TRBJ1-6; 7 bases line up with TRBD1. The CDR3 sequence is 15 residues long. J lost 9 bases, V lost 5 bases, and 10 bases had no gene match. Germline V lookup: CDR1 LNHDA, CDR2 SQIVND (reference sequence). CDR3 loop: CASSARQGLSSPLHF. Here the CDR3 DNA reads TGTGCCAGTAGTGCCCGACAGGGTTTGTCTTCACCCCTCCACTTT.

The chain carries TRBV18 and TRBJ2-7; TRBD1 aligns across 7 bases. The CDR3 extends over 14 amino acids. The V gene end was trimmed by 2 bases and the J gene end by 5 bases; junction bases not matched to a gene: 6. Germline CDR1 and CDR2: KGHSH and LQKENI. CDR3 residues: CASSPETGIHEQYF. The CDR3 region has the DNA TGTGCCAGCTCACCAGAGACAGGGATACACGAGCAGTACTTC.

The DNA of the CDR3 is TGTGCCAGCAGCCCCTGGGGCAGGGGGCGAACAGATACGCAGTATTTT. Residues: CASSPWGRGRTDTQYF. This chain connects TRBV14 to TRBJ2-3; 8 nucleotides line up with TRBD1. Germline V gene data show CDR1 as SGHDN and CDR2 as FVKESK. J lost 3 bases, V lost 4 bases, and 9 bases had no gene match. The CDR3 totals 16 residues.

This clone was seen only a few times. The chain recombines TRBV6-6 with TRBJ2-1; 9 bases align to TRBD2. CDR3 length equals 16 residues. Germline CDR1 and CDR2: MNHNY and SVGAGI (reference sequence). The trim removed 7 bases at V and 0 bases at J, leaving 7 bases unmatched. The CDR3 DNA reads TGTGCCAGCACTCTCCTTAGCGGGAGCTCCTACAATGAGCAGTTCTTC. As protein: CASTLLSGSSYNEQFF.

The chain carries TRBV19 and TRBJ1-4; D is ambiguous. The CDR3 consists of 16 residues. CDR1 and CDR2 from the germline V gene are LNHDA and SQIVND (reference sequence). Between the trimmed V and J ends, which lost 5 bases and 2 bases, there was a span of 15 bases. The CDR3 DNA is TGTGCCAGTAGTCTCCAAAAAGGGAGGACTAATGAAAAACTGTTTTTT. Residues: CASSLQKGRTNEKLFF. Filled out from reference TRBV19 and TRBJ1-4, the complete variable domain reads DGGITQSPKYLFRKEGQNVTLSCEQNLNHDAMYWYRQDPGQGLRLIYYSQIVNDFQKGDIAEGYSVSREKKESFPLTVTSAQKNPTAFYLCASSLQKGRTNEKLFFGSGTQLSVL.

This chain links TRBV29-1 with TRBJ2-1, with a tentative D call TRBD1 (6 bases). Germline CDR1 reads SQVTM; CDR2 reads ANQGSEA. The CDR3 length is 14 residues. Trimming pared 4 bases from V and 5 bases from J, leaving 15 bases between. CDR3 in DNA: TGCAGCGTTGGTCGAACGGGACAAGACAATGAGCAGTTCTTC. Its protein is CSVGRTGQDNEQFF.

This clone was seen more than once but under ten times. The rearrangement uses TRBV25-1 and TRBJ2-1; D is perhaps TRBD2 (6 bases). CDR1 and CDR2 from the germline V gene are MGHDK and SYGVNS. This CDR3 is built from 15 residues. V lost 2 bases, J lost 5 bases, and 13 bases lay in between. CDR3 nucleotide sequence: TGTGCCAGCAGTGAAGTGGGCGGGAAGAACAATGAGCAGTTCTTC. Translation: CASSEVGGKNNEQFF.

CDR3 in amino acids: CASSLRTGLIQETQYF. The CDR3 DNA reads TGCGCCAGCAGCCTCAGGACAGGGCTTATCCAAGAGACCCAGTACTTC. The V call is TRBV5-1, the J call TRBJ2-5, with 8 positions matching TRBD1. The germline gives CDR1 SGHRS, CDR2 YFSETQ. Losses at the gene ends were 4 bases for V and 1 base for J; bases not matched to a gene: 9. This CDR3 has 16 residues.

The rearrangement links TRBV7-9 to TRBJ2-6; 7 nucleotides agree with TRBD1. V lost 3 bases to trimming and J lost 0 bases; unmatched junction nucleotides: 8. Germline assignment: CDR1 SEHNR and CDR2 FQNEAQ (reference sequence). The CDR3 covers 18 residues. For the CDR3, the DNA is TGTGCCAGCAGCTTCCCGAGGGGGCAGAACTCTGGGGCCAACGTCCTGACTTTC. The encoded protein is CASSFPRGQNSGANVLTF.

This clone was counted between two and nine times. The chain carries TRBV28 and TRBJ2-2, with 7 bases identical to TRBD1. CDR3 size: 15 residues. The V gene's germline CDR1 is MDHEN and CDR2 SYDVKM. Trimming took 6 bases from V and 1 from J; bases not matched to a gene: 5. The CDR3 coding sequence is TGTGCCAGCAGCCCCGACAGGGAGAACACCGGGGAGCTGTTTTTT. It is translated as CASSPDRENTGELFF.

The CDR3 DNA follows: TGTGCCAGCAGCTTAGATAGGGGCAGTGAGCAGTTCTTC. Protein sequence: CASSLDRGSEQFF. The chain links TRBV7-3 to TRBJ2-1; possibly TRBD1 for D (5 bases). CDR1 SGHTA and CDR2 FQGTGA come from the germline V gene. The CDR3 contains 13 residues. The V end lost 2 bases, the J end lost 9 bases, and 11 bases lay between the germline ends.

J is TRBJ2-7 and V is TRBV7-9, with 9 bases identical to TRBD1. CDR3 length: 16 residues. The germline gives CDR1 SEHNR, CDR2 FQNEAQ (reference sequence). V shed 3 bases and J 4 bases; nucleotides not matched to a gene: 10. CDR3 sequence (DNA): TGTGCCAGCAGCTTCGCGACAGGGGGTATTCAGTACGAGCAGTACTTC. This translates into CASSFATGGIQYEQYF. Looking up the rest from reference TRBV7-9 and TRBJ2-7 gives the full variable domain: DTGVSQNPRHKITKRGQNVTFRCDPISEHNRLYWYRQTLGQGPEFLTYFQNEAQLEKSRLLSDRFSAERPKGSFSTLEIQRTEQGDSAMYLCASSFATGGIQYEQYFGPGTRLTVT.